The source of this T cell receptor beta chain is a study of human T cells and chemical hapten exposure. This CDR3 is 15 amino acids long. The V gene lost 3 bases and the J gene lost 4 bases, with 17 bases spanning the gap. The V gene's germline CDR1 is DFQATT and CDR2 SNEGSKA (reference sequence). This clonotype was seen ten or more times. TCRdb reanalysed the RACE reads using MiXCR and keeps one entry per CDR3 protein. The sample yields approximately 400,000 distinct CDR3 sequences, 4.8% seen once. Time point specified: patch test 1, 2 weeks after DPC sensitization. Treatment defined: therapeutic diphenylcyclopropenone sensitization with weekly scalp DPC.

The sequencing here drew on whole blood, taken in connection with sensitization to the hapten diphenylcyclopropenone (DPC). The sequence derives from a woman aged 45-65 years with alopecia areata. Some clones in this sample may be carry-over from other donors' samples. The chain combines TRBV20-1 with TRBJ2-3; tentative D call: TRBD2 (7 bases). The chain's CDR3 is CSARKKPGGPDTQYF. As DNA, the CDR3 is TGCAGTGCTAGGAAGAAGCCCGGGGGGCCAGATACGCAGTATTTT.